This T cell receptor beta chain was sequenced in a study of shared clonotypes between healthy human individuals. CDR1 is SGHAT, CDR2 FQDESV, per germline (reference sequence). Losses at the gene ends were 3 bases for V and 1 base for J; bases not matched to a gene: 5. The CDR3 is 16 amino acids. The sorted-subset replicate PCRs were given 150 to 200 ng DNA, which is tens of thousands of T cell genomes. Some clones are missing from TCRdb's copy, which holds only in-frame ones; the method was immunoSEQ multiplex PCR. The sample holds more than 500,000 clones; roughly 95% are singletons and the top ten take approximately 0.067%.

The sample consisted of naive CD4+ T cells sorted from blood. Specified subset: CD45RA+ positively selected. The TCR originated in a woman in her 30s in good health. The chain recombines TRBV11-1 with TRBJ2-3, with TRBD2 matching 9 bases. The CDR3 DNA is TGTGCCAGCAGCTTCGTAGCGGGAGTGGGCACAGATACGCAGTATTTT. Protein sequence: CASSFVAGVGTDTQYF. The whole variable domain, remainder taken from reference TRBV11-1 and TRBJ2-3, is EAEVAQSPRYKITEKSQAVAFWCDPISGHATLYWYRQILGQGPELLVQFQDESVVDDSQLPKDRFSAERLKGVDSTLKIQPAELGDSAMYLCASSFVAGVGTDTQYFGPGTRLTVL.